Below are 17 T cell receptor beta chains sequenced from a single sample in a study of blood T cell repertoires in COVID-19. Data came from immunoSEQ multiplex PCR; TCRdb stores just in-frame clones and leaves some out. The sample records about 480,000 clones, 70% to 90% being singletons. The sequencing sample was made of PBMCs or T cells enriched from blood (not recorded which). The receptors stem from a woman aged 60-75 years who had recovered from COVID-19.

The chain carries TRBV3-1 (or the pseudogene TRBV3-2) and TRBJ2-1, with 9 bases that match TRBD1. The CDR3 spans 15 residues. V dropped 5 bases and J dropped 7; count of bases not matched to a gene: 9. Per the germline V gene, CDR1 is LGHDT and CDR2 is YNNKEL (reference sequence). The CDR3, as DNA: TGTGCCAGCAGCGGCGGGACAGGGAGTATGAATGAGCAGTTCTTC. Amino acids: CASSGGTGSMNEQFF.

Only a few counts were recorded for this clone. This chain joins TRBV2 and TRBJ1-5, with D tentatively TRBD1 (6 bases). The CDR3 is made up of 13 amino acids. V lost 6 bases and J lost 1, with 7 bases in between. Per the germline V gene, CDR1 is SNHLY and CDR2 is FYNNEI. The CDR3 DNA is TGTGCCAGCAGGCAGGGGAGCAATCAGCCCCAGCATTTT. Its protein is CASRQGSNQPQHF.

This clone was observed a single time. This rearrangement joins TRBV29-1 to TRBJ2-1; the match to TRBD2 covers 8 bases. V lost 1 base, J lost 0 bases, and 11 bases stayed unmatched. This CDR3 region has 18 residues. Germline V gives CDR1 SQVTM, CDR2 ANQGSEA. This CDR3 is CSVEASGLAESSYNEQFF. The CDR3 DNA follows: TGCAGCGTTGAAGCCTCAGGACTAGCAGAAAGCTCCTACAATGAGCAGTTCTTC.

The chain recombines TRBV24-1 with TRBJ1-5; D gene ambiguous. CDR1 KGHDR and CDR2 SFDVKD come from the germline V gene. V was shortened by 4 bases and J by 3 bases, with 9 bases between the two germline ends. The CDR3 length is 14 residues. CDR3 residues: CATSDPGYNQPQHF. The CDR3 nucleotides read TGTGCCACCAGTGACCCCGGTTACAATCAGCCCCAGCATTTT.

CDR3 region: CASKPLADEQFF. The CDR3 region has the DNA TGTGCCAGTAAGCCCCTAGCCGATGAGCAGTTCTTC. The chain recombines TRBV19 with TRBJ2-1; possible D gene TRBD2, 5 bases. Germline CDR1 is LNHDA and CDR2 is SQIVND (reference sequence). The CDR3 is 12 residues long. V was shortened by 7 bases and J by 8 bases, with 12 bases between the two germline ends.

The rearrangement links TRBV10-3 to TRBJ1-5; 7 nucleotides match TRBD1. The CDR3 runs to 14 residues. V trimming: 6 bases; J trimming: 6 bases; junction bases outside the gene matches: 8. Germline V gene lookup returns CDR1 ENHRY and CDR2 SYGVKD. Written as DNA, the CDR3 is TGTGCCATCAGCGAGGGGGCCGTGGGTCAGCCCCAGCATTTT. As protein: CAISEGAVGQPQHF.

The chain combines TRBV30 with TRBJ2-4, with 7 bases that match TRBD1. Looked up from germline, CDR1 is GTSNPN and CDR2 is SVGIG (reference sequence). The CDR3 totals 15 residues. Unmatched junction bases numbered 16, after V lost 3 bases and J lost 11 bases. CDR3 region: CAWRSPGTVEGVQYF. The CDR3 nucleotides are TGTGCCTGGAGAAGCCCCGGGACAGTAGAAGGGGTTCAGTACTTC.

V is TRBV12-2 and J is TRBJ2-5; the table names TRBD1, a call not compared with the DNA. TRBV12-2 is shown as a pseudogene. The CDR3 extends over 16 amino acids. CDR3 loop: CASRFGTHQTRETQYF. DNA of the CDR3: TGTGCAAGTCGCTTCGGGACACACCAAACCCGGGAGACCCAGTACTTC.

The chain combines TRBV19 with TRBJ1-6, with TRBD1 identical over 9 bases. V gave up 4 bases and J gave up 11 bases; unmatched junction bases: 9. Germline V lookup: CDR1 LNHDA, CDR2 SQIVND (reference sequence). CDR3 length equals 15 residues. CDR3 nucleotide sequence: TGTGCCAGTAGTACCCCAACAGGGGGCAGGACACCCCTCCACTTT. Its protein product is CASSTPTGGRTPLHF. Drawing the rest from reference TRBV19 and TRBJ1-6, the complete variable domain is DGGITQSPKYLFRKEGQNVTLSCEQNLNHDAMYWYRQDPGQGLRLIYYSQIVNDFQKGDIAEGYSVSREKKESFPLTVTSAQKNPTAFYLCASSTPTGGRTPLHFGNGTRLTVT.

The chain couples TRBV5-6 to TRBJ1-2; D ambiguous. In germline, CDR1 is SGHDT, CDR2 YYEEEE. Trimming shortened V by 3 bases and J by 4 bases, and 13 bases separated the two germline ends. The CDR3 has 14 residues. The CDR3 sequence: CASSYRRVIYGYTF. CDR3 nucleotides: TGTGCCAGCAGCTACCGCCGGGTCATCTATGGCTACACCTTC.

The chain carries TRBV27 and TRBJ2-2; 7 nucleotides match TRBD1. V was clipped by 5 bases and J by 6 bases; unmatched bases: 12. Germline CDR1 is MNHEY and CDR2 is SMNVEV (reference sequence). The CDR3 has 16 amino acids. The DNA of the CDR3 is TGTGCCAGCAGTGCCGACAGGGCCCCAGGGGCCGGGGAGCTGTTTTTT. Its protein product is CASSADRAPGAGELFF.

The chain carries TRBV25-1 and TRBJ1-3; D is ambiguous. The V end lost 6 bases, the J end lost 8 bases, and 8 bases lay between the germline ends. The CDR3 totals 11 residues. Germline V gene lookup returns CDR1 MGHDK and CDR2 SYGVNS. CDR3 sequence: CASSPRDTIYF. The CDR3 region has the DNA TGTGCCAGCAGCCCCCGGGACACCATATATTTT.

The chain employs TRBV18 and TRBJ2-3; 7 positions agree with TRBD2. Trimming at V came to 3 bases and at J to 4 bases, leaving 4 bases not matched to a gene. Germline loops: CDR1 KGHSH, CDR2 LQKENI. The CDR3 length is 14 residues. The CDR3 here is CASSPVRGADTQYF. The DNA for the CDR3 is TGTGCCAGCTCACCGGTTCGGGGGGCAGATACGCAGTATTTT.

The chain is built from TRBV24-1 and TRBJ2-3; unclear D gene. V was clipped by 1 base and J by 0 bases, with 10 bases between them. This CDR3 is 16 amino acids long. The V gene's germline CDR1 is KGHDR and CDR2 SFDVKD. CDR3 loop: CATSDLAASSTDTQYF. CDR3 in DNA: TGTGCCACCAGTGATTTAGCAGCGTCTAGCACAGATACGCAGTATTTT.

CDR3 residues: CASNGGFLGGYTF. CDR3 in DNA: TGTGCCAGCAACGGGGGTTTTTTGGGAGGCTACACCTTC. The chain uses TRBV28 and TRBJ1-2; maybe TRBD1 (5 bases). V lost 7 bases, J lost 8 bases, and 17 bases lay in between. CDR3 length: 13 residues. Per germline, CDR1 MDHEN and CDR2 SYDVKM.

The rearrangement joins TRBV9 to TRBJ1-4; no clear D. The V end was cut by 0 bases, the J end by 8 bases, with 14 bases between. The CDR3 runs 15 residues. CDR1 and CDR2 (germline): SGDLS, YYNGEE. In DNA form, the CDR3 reads TGTGCCAGCAGCGTAGAAGGGAGACGACAAGAAAAACTGTTTTTT. Amino acid sequence: CASSVEGRRQEKLFF.

This rearrangement joins TRBV11-2 to TRBJ2-1, with TRBD2 matching over 14 bases. CDR1 and CDR2 (germline): SGHAT, FQNNGV. The CDR3 length is 18 residues. V was clipped by 5 bases and J by 7 bases; unmatched bases: 13. In DNA form, the CDR3 reads TGTGCCAGCAGCCCCGGGACTAGCGGGGGAAGCAAGGCTAATGAGCAGTTCTTC. Translating gives CASSPGTSGGSKANEQFF. Together with reference TRBV11-2 and TRBJ2-1, the CDR3 gives the full variable domain: EAGVAQSPRYKIIEKRQSVAFWCNPISGHATLYWYQQILGQGPKLLIQFQNNGVVDDSQLPKDRFSAERLKGVDSTLKIQPAKLEDSAVYLCASSPGTSGGSKANEQFFGPGTRLTVL.